The subject of this entry is one T cell receptor (beta chain). Its matching antigen is unknown. Sorting defined conventional CD4 T cells as CD4+CD127+. Control samples were from healthy, unrelated donors. CDR1 is SGHRS, CDR2 YFSETQ, per germline. The V end was cut by 3 bases, the J end by 4 bases, with 10 bases between. The CDR3 runs 13 residues. As handled by the study authors: Approximately 100,000 patient and about 130,000 healthy donor in-frame TCRbeta sequences came from conventional T cells. TCRdb keeps only in-frame clones here, not all; method: immunoSEQ multiplex PCR. That table is the source of V, J and clone size, and D and trimming were worked out from the DNA. The data hold 25,000 to 30,000 clones, with roughly 95% observed a single time. The data were obtained in a study of B cell selection in AIRE deficiency. Study-wide findings and caveats: TCRbeta-only data showed less than 45% of shared healthy Treg sequences in healthy Tconv. Patient Tconv and Treg cells showed healthy-like TCRBV usage, CDR3 length, diversity.

The clonotype originates from a human donor in good health. This rearrangement joins TRBV5-1 to TRBJ1-1, with D unresolved. The sequenced sample was CD4+CD127+ conventional T cells sorted from PBMCs. The CDR3 region is CASSSETITEAFF. The CDR3 DNA sequence: TGCGCCAGCAGCTCTGAGACCATCACTGAAGCTTTCTTT.